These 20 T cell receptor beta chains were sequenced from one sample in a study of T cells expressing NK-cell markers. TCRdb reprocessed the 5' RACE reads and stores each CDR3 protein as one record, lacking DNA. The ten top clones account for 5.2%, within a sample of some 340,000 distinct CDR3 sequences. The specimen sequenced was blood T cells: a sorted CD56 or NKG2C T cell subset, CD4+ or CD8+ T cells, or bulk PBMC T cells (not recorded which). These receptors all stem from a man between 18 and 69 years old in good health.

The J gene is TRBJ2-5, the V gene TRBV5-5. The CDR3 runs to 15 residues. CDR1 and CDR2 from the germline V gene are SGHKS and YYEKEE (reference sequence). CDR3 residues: CASSPVRQARETQYF.

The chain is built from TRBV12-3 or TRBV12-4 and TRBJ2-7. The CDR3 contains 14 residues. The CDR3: CASSFTASGDEQYF.

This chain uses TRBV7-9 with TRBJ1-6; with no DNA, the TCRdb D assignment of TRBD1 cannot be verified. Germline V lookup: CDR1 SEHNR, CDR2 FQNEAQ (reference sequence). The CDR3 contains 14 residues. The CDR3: CASSTSGTGYNLHF.

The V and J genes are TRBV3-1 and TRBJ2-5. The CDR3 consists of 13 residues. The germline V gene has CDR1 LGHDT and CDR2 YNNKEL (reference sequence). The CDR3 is CASSQNAGETQYF.

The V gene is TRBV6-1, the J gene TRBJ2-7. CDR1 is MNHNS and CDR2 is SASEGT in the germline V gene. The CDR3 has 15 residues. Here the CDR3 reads CASSEFDTYIYEQYF.

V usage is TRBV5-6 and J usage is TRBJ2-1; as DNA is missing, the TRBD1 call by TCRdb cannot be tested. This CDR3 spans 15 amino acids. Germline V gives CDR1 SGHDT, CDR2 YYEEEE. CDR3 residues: CASSKPGVINNEQFF.

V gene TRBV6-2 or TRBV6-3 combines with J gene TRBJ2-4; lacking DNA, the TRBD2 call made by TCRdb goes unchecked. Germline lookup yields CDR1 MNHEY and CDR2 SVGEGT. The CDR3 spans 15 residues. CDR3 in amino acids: CASSSVGGVINIQYF.

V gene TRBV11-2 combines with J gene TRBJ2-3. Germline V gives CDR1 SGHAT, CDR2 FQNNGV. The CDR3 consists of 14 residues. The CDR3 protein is CASSLALAQDTQYF.

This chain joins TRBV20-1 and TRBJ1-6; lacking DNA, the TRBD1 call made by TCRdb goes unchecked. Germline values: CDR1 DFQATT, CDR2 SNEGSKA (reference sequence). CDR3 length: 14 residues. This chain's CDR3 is CSARFGQNNSPLHF.

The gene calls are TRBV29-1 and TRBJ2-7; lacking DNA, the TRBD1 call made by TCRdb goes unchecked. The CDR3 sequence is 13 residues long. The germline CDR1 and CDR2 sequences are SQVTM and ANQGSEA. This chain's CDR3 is CSAQTGSDYEQYF.

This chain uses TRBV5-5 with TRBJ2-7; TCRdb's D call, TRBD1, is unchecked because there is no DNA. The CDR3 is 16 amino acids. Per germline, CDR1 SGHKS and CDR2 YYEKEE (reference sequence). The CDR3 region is CASSPHVGTPNYEQYF.

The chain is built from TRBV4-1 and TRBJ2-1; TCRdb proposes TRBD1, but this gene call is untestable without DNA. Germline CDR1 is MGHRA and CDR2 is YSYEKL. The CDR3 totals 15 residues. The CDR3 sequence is CASSQAGASYNEQFF.

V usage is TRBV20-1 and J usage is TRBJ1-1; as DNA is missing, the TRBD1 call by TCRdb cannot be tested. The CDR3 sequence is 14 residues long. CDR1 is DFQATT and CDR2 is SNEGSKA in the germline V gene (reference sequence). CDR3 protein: CSARKRQVKGEAFF.

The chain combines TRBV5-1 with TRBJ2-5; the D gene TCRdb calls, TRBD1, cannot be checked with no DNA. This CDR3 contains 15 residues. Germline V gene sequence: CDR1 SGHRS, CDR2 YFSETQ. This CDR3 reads CASSLGGGDGETQYF.

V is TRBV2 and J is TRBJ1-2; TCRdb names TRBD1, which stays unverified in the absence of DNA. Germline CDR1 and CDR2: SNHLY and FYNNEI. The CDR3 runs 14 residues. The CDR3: CASSDEGMDYGYTF.

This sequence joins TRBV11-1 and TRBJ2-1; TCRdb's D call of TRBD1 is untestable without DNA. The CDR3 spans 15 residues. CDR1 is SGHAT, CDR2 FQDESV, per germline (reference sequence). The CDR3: CASSLGHGRRNEQFF. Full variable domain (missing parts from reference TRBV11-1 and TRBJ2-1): EAEVAQSPRYKITEKSQAVAFWCDPISGHATLYWYRQILGQGPELLVQFQDESVVDDSQLPKDRFSAERLKGVDSTLKIQPAELGDSAMYLCASSLGHGRRNEQFFGPGTRLTVL.

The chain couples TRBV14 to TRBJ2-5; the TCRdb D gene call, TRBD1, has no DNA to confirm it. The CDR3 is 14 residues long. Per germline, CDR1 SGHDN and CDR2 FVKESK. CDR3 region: CASSQDMRARTQYF.

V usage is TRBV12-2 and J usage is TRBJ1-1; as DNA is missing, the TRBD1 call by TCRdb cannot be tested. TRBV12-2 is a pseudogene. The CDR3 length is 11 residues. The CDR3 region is CASRKTGEAFF.

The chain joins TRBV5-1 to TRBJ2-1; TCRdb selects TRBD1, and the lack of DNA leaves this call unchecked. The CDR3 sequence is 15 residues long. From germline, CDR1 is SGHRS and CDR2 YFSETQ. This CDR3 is CASSLLGASYNEQFF.

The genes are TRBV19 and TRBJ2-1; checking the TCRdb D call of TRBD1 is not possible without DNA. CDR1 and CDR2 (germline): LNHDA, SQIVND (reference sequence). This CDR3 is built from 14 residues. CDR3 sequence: CASREGGSGHEQFF.